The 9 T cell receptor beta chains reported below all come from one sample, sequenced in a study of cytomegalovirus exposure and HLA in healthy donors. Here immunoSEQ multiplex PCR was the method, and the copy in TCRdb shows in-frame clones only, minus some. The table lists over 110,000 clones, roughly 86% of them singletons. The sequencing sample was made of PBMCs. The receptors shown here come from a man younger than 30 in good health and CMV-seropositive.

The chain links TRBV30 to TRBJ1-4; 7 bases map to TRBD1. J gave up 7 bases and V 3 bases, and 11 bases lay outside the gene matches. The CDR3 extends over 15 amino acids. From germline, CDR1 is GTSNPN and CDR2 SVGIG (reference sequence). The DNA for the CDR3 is TGTGCCTGGAGGCAATCCGGGACAGAGTCTGAAAAACTGTTTTTT. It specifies CAWRQSGTESEKLFF.

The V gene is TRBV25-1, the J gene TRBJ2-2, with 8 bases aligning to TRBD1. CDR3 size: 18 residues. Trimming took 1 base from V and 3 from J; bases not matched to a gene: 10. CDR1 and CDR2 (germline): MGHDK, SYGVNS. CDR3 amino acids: CASSESLGQGKYTGELFF. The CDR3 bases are TGTGCCAGCAGTGAATCCTTAGGACAGGGCAAGTACACCGGGGAGCTGTTTTTT.

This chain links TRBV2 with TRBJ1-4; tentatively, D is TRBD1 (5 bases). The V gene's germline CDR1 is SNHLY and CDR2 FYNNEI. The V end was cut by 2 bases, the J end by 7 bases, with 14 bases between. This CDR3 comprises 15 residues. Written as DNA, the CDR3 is TGTGCCAGCAGTGAAATCATGGGGGGAGGTGAAAAACTGTTTTTT. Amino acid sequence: CASSEIMGGGEKLFF.

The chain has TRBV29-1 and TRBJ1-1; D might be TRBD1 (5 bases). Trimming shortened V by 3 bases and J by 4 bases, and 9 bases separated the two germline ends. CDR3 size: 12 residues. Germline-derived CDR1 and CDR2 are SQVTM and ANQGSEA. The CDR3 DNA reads TGCAGCGTTGATGCAGGGTTCACTGAAGCTTTCTTT. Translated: CSVDAGFTEAFF.

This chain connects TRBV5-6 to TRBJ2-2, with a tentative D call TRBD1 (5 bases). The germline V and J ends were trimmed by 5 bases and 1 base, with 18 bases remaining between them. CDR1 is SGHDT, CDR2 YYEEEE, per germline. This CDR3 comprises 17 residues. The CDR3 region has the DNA TGTGCCAGCAGGGACGGACACATAGACTTGAACACCGGGGAGCTGTTTTTT. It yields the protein CASRDGHIDLNTGELFF.

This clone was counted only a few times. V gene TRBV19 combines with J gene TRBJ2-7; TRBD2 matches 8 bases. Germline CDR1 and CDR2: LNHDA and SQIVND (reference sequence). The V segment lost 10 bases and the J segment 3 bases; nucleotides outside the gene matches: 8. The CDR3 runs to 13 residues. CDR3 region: CATRREGDYEQYF. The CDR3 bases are TGTGCCACCCGTCGGGAGGGGGACTACGAGCAGTACTTC.

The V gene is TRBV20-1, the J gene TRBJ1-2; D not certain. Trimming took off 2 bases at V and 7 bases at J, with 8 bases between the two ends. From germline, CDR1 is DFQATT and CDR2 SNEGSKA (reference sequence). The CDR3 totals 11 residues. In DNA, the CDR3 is TGCAGTGCTAGATTTGGCAGTGGCTACACCTTC. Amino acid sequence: CSARFGSGYTF.

CDR3 loop: CASSWGTGSNEQFF. CDR3 sequence (DNA): TGTGCCAGCAGTTGGGGGACAGGGTCCAATGAGCAGTTCTTC. The chain couples TRBV27 to TRBJ2-1, with 9 bases identical to TRBD1. The CDR3 runs 14 residues. J gave up 6 bases and V 4 bases, and 4 bases lay outside the gene matches. Germline V lookup: CDR1 MNHEY, CDR2 SMNVEV (reference sequence).

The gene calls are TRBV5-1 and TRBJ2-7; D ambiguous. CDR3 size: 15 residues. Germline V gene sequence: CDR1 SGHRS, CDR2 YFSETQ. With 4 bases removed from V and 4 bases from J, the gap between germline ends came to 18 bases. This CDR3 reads CASSPNPVKKYEQYF. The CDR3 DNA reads TGCGCCAGCAGCCCAAACCCAGTGAAAAAGTACGAGCAGTACTTC.